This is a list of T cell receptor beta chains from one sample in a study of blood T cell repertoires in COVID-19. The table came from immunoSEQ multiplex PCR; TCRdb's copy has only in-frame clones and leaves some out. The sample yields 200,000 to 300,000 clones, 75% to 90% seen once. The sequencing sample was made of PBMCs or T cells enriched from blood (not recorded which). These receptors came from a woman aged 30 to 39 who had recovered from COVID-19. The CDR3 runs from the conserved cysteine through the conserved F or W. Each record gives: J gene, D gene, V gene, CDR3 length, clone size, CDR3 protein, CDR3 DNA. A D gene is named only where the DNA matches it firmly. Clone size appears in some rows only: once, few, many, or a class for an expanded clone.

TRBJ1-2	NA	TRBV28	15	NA	CASSLDPLRGGGYTF	TGTGCCAGCAGTTTAGACCCCCTCCGGGGTGGTGGCTACACCTTC
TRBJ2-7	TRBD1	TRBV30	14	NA	CAWSPLDRVGEQYF	TGTGCCTGGAGTCCCCTCGACAGGGTTGGGGAGCAGTACTTC
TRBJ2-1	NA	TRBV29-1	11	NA	CSETLNNEQFF	TGCAGCGAGACTTTAAACAATGAGCAGTTCTTC
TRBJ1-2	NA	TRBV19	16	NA	CASSIVGGTSVYGYTF	TGTGCCAGTAGTATAGTGGGGGGGACGTCCGTCTATGGCTACACCTTC
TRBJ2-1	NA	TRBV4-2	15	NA	CASSQETTRVYEQFF	TGTGCCAGCAGCCAAGAGACGACTAGAGTCTATGAGCAGTTCTTC
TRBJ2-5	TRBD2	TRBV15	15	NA	CATSVGTSGAVTQYF	TGTGCCACCAGCGTAGGGACTAGCGGGGCAGTAACCCAGTACTTC
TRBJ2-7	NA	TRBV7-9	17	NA	CASSFGLRGGAYNEQYF	TGTGCCAGCAGCTTCGGTCTTCGCGGGGGCGCATATAACGAGCAGTACTTC
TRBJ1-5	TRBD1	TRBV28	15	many	CASSYGDRDNQPQHF	TGTGCCAGCAGTTATGGGGACAGGGACAATCAGCCCCAGCATTTT
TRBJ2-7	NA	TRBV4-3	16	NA	CASSQDVRITTYEQYF	TGCGCCAGCAGCCAAGATGTGAGGATTACTACCTACGAGCAGTACTTC
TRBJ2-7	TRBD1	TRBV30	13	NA	CACPGQGAYEQYF	TGTGCCTGTCCGGGACAGGGAGCCTACGAGCAGTACTTC
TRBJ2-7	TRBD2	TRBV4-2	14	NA	CASSQERLAYEQYF	TGTGCCAGCAGCCAAGAAAGACTAGCTTACGAGCAGTACTTC
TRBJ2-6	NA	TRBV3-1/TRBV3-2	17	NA	CASSQERSYSGANVLTF	TGTGCCAGCAGCCAAGAGCGTAGCTACTCTGGGGCCAACGTCCTGACTTTC
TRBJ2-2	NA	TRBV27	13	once	CASRSLSTGELFF	TGTGCCAGCCGATCCCTCAGCACCGGGGAGCTGTTTTTT
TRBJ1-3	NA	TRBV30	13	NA	CAWSAGGGNTIYF	TGTGCCTGGAGTGCGGGGGGCGGAAACACCATATATTTT
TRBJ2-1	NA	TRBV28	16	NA	CASSLWQEYGYNEQFF	TGTGCCAGCAGTTTATGGCAGGAATATGGCTACAATGAGCAGTTCTTC
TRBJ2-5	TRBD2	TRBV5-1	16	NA	CASSPGTSGNQETQYF	TGCGCCAGCAGCCCTGGGACTAGCGGGAACCAAGAGACCCAGTACTTC
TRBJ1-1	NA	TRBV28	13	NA	CASSSLMNTEAFF	TGTGCCAGCTCCTCCCTTATGAACACTGAAGCTTTCTTT
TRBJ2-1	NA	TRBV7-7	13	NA	CASSAGGGNEQFF	TGTGCTAGCAGCGCGGGCGGTGGTAATGAGCAGTTCTTC
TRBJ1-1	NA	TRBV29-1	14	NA	CSARQGPAEGEAFF	TGCAGCGCGCGACAAGGCCCGGCCGAGGGCGAAGCTTTCTTT